Listed below are T cell receptor beta chains from one sample, sequenced in a study of Ad26.COV2.S vaccination and SARS-CoV-2 variants. Repertoires were generated with immunoSEQ multiplex PCR, while TCRdb's copy carries only in-frame clones and drops some. Among over 110,000 clones listed, just over 85% were seen once. Source: peripheral blood, taken after recovery from COVID-19. These receptors were obtained from a human donor who had recovered from COVID-19. Both conserved end residues are part of each CDR3. The order of the fields is J gene, D gene, clone size, V gene, CDR3 DNA, CDR3 protein. D genes are given only for firm matches. The size of a clone is reported for some rows only, either as once, few or many, or as a class for expanded clones.

TRBJ2-2 | - | - | TRBV27 | TGTGCCAGCAGAGCCGGGACCCCCGGGGAGCTGTTTTTT | CASRAGTPGELFF
TRBJ2-1 | - | - | TRBV6-5 | TGTGCCAGCAGTTACGACCTTCCGTCTGAGCAGTTCTTC | CASSYDLPSEQFF
TRBJ2-1 | - | - | TRBV28 | TGTGCCAGCAGCCTACAGGGAGTGACCTACAATGAGCAGTTCTTC | CASSLQGVTYNEQFF
TRBJ2-3 | - | - | TRBV28 | TGTGCCAGCACCACGCGAGGTCGGGGGTACACAGATACGCAGTATTTT | CASTTRGRGYTDTQYF
TRBJ2-7 | TRBD1 | - | TRBV7-8 | TGTGCCAGCAGCCCCAACGGGGGGACAGGGGTATACGAGCAGTACTTC | CASSPNGGTGVYEQYF
TRBJ2-1 | - | once | TRBV29-1 | TGCAGCGTTGAAGGACTAGCCTACAATGAGCAGTTCTTC | CSVEGLAYNEQFF
TRBJ1-5 | - | - | TRBV2 | TGTGCCAGCAGTGAAGACAGTTATAGCAATCAGCCCCAGCATTTT | CASSEDSYSNQPQHF
TRBJ1-2 | - | few | TRBV7-9 | TGTGCCAGCAGCTTGGTAGGGGCCCGCGCCTATGGCTACACCTTC | CASSLVGARAYGYTF
TRBJ1-5 | - | - | TRBV19 | TGTGCCAGTAGTATAGTGGCGGGCAATCAGCCCCAGCATTTT | CASSIVAGNQPQHF
TRBJ2-5 | - | - | TRBV6-6 | TGTGCCTCCCGTACCACCCCGGGCGAGACCCAGTACTTC | CASRTTPGETQYF